This T cell receptor beta chain emerged from a study of spatial heterogeneity in lung cancer. Whole-study context: Alpha-chain sequences were consistently detected in smaller numbers than beta-chain sequences. Within raw reads, each unique TCR and UMI combination appeared on average more than ten times.

Time point meaning: sample taken at primary tumor resection. Unsorted samples of tumor, nontumor lung or frozen PBMC had their whole RNA sequenced. Samples came from 72 TRACERx patients with untreated early-stage lung cancer. Only one count was recorded for this clonotype. TCR cDNA molecules each carried a unique molecular identifier. TCRdb redid the calling of the 5' RACE reads with MiXCR, one entry per CDR3 protein. This sample yields roughly 3,700 distinct CDR3 sequences, of which roughly a quarter are seen a single time; approximately 14% belongs to the top ten. The clonotype comes from a male donor with early-stage non-small cell lung cancer. The sequenced sample was normal lung tissue next to the tumor, obtained at surgery.

The CDR3 DNA is TGTGCCAGCAGCGTAGTAGAGGCGAACACTGAAGCTTTCTTT. It yields the protein CASSVVEANTEAFF. The chain carries TRBV9 and TRBJ1-1; D gene uncertain. Germline CDR1 reads SGDLS; CDR2 reads YYNGEE. V was cut by 0 bases and J by 1 base, with 7 bases left in between. This CDR3 is 14 amino acids long.